The rows below give T cell receptor beta chains drawn from one sample of a study of blood T cell repertoires in COVID-19. Sequenced by immunoSEQ multiplex PCR; TCRdb stores in-frame clones only, minus some. The sample holds approximately 230,000 clones; 70% to 85% are singletons and the top ten take approximately 16%. The sample was PBMCs or T cells enriched from blood (not recorded which). The receptors shown here come from a man aged 35-49 years who had recovered from COVID-19. Both conserved end residues are part of each CDR3. D genes are given only for firm matches. Clone size is not always given. Where it is, it says once, few, many or a class for expanded clones.

size | J | D | V | length | DNA | CDR3
. | TRBJ2-7 | TRBD2 | TRBV5-5 | 14 | TGTGCCAGCAGCTTCGGACTAGCGGTTTTCGAGCAGTACTTC | CASSFGLAVFEQYF
. | TRBJ2-1 | TRBD2 | TRBV11-2 | 13 | TGTGCCAGCAGCTTCGAACTAGCGGACGAGCAGTTCTTC | CASSFELADEQFF
. | TRBJ1-1 | . | TRBV7-2 | 12 | TGTGCCAGCAGCTTAGGAATAGTTGAAGCTTTCTTT | CASSLGIVEAFF
once | TRBJ2-1 | . | TRBV30 | 13 | TGTGCCTGGAGTAAGAATAGTAGAAATGAGCAGTTCTTC | CAWSKNSRNEQFF
. | TRBJ2-7 | . | TRBV7-8 | 13 | TGTGCCAGCAGCTTTTATGGGAGGCGGGAGCAGTACTTC | CASSFYGRREQYF
. | TRBJ2-2 | . | TRBV4-1 | 13 | TGCGCCAGCAGCCGCGGTTACACCGGGGAGCTGTTTTTT | CASSRGYTGELFF
. | TRBJ2-2 | . | TRBV12-3/TRBV12-4 | 13 | TGTGCCAGCAGTTTGCAGGGCACCGGGGAGCTGTTTTTT | CASSLQGTGELFF
. | TRBJ2-7 | TRBD1 | TRBV11-2 | 14 | TGTGCCAGCAGCTACGGACAGGGGAAGGACGAGCAGTACTTC | CASSYGQGKDEQYF
. | TRBJ1-2 | . | TRBV28 | 17 | TGTGCCAGCAGTTTTACCGGGACACTCGGAGCTAACTATGGCTACACCTTC | CASSFTGTLGANYGYTF
few | TRBJ2-1 | TRBD2 | TRBV10-3 | 18 | TGTGCCATCAGTGAGTCCCAGGTTGGGCGGGGGTCCTACAATGAGCAGTTCTTC | CAISESQVGRGSYNEQFF
. | TRBJ1-2 | . | TRBV7-8 | 13 | TGTGCCAGCAGCTTACTCAGGATCCATGGCTACACCTTC | CASSLLRIHGYTF
. | TRBJ2-1 | TRBD1 | TRBV12-5 | 15 | TGTGCTACAACCCCGGGACAGGGCTCCAACAATGAGCAGTTCTTC | CATTPGQGSNNEQFF
. | TRBJ2-7 | . | TRBV28 | 14 | TGTGCCAGCAGTTCCCCGGCCTTGAGGTACGAGCAGTACTTC | CASSSPALRYEQYF
. | TRBJ2-4 | . | TRBV9 | 12 | TGTGCCAGCAGCGTCGTGGGGGGCATTCAGTACTTC | CASSVVGGIQYF
. | TRBJ1-2 | . | TRBV5-5 | 14 | TGTGCCAGCAGCTTGCGTTCGGGGAACTATGGCTACACCTTC | CASSLRSGNYGYTF
once | TRBJ1-2 | TRBD1 | TRBV28 | 16 | TGTGCCAGCCTCGAAGGGACAGCTAGATCTAACTATGGCTACACCTTC | CASLEGTARSNYGYTF
. | TRBJ1-2 | . | TRBV7-9 | 22 | TGTGCCAGCAGCACAAGGTACCCTGTGTTCCAGCAGCTTAGAGCACAGGGCGATGGCTACACCTTC | CASSTRYPVFQQLRAQGDGYTF
. | TRBJ1-4 | . | TRBV3-1/TRBV3-2 | 13 | TGTGCCAGCAGCCAAGGGCTAGATGAAAAACTGTTTTTT | CASSQGLDEKLFF
. | TRBJ1-4 | . | TRBV5-1 | 13 | TGCGCCAGCAGCCGGGCAGGGAATGAAAAACTGTTTTTT | CASSRAGNEKLFF
. | TRBJ2-1 | . | TRBV29-1 | 11 | TGCAGCGCTCGCCGGTACAATGAGCAGTTCTTC | CSARRYNEQFF
. | TRBJ1-2 | . | TRBV6-2/TRBV6-3 | 13 | TGTGCCAGCAGTGCCGGGATGAACTATGGCTACACCTTC | CASSAGMNYGYTF
once | TRBJ2-2 | . | TRBV19 | 15 | TGTGCCAGTAGTATATCTGGAACAGGAACCGGGGAGCTGTTTTTT | CASSISGTGTGELFF
. | TRBJ1-2 | TRBD1 | TRBV5-6 | 14 | TGTGCCAGCAGCTTGGACAGGGGTAACTATGGCTACACCTTC | CASSLDRGNYGYTF
. | TRBJ1-2 | . | TRBV28 | 14 | TGTGCCAGCAGTTTATGGGCGGGAAACTATGGCTACACCTTC | CASSLWAGNYGYTF
once | TRBJ2-5 | . | TRBV28 | 11 | TGTGCCAGCAGTTTGCGAGAGACCCAGTACTTC | CASSLRETQYF
. | TRBJ2-3 | TRBD1 | TRBV7-3 | 16 | TGTGCCAGCAGCTTAGGCTCCAACAGGGGATCAGATACGCAGTATTTT | CASSLGSNRGSDTQYF
once | TRBJ2-7 | TRBD1 | TRBV2 | 13 | TGTGCCAGCGGGGGGGACAGGGGGTACGAGCAGTACTTC | CASGGDRGYEQYF
. | TRBJ2-7 | TRBD2 | TRBV3-1/TRBV3-2 | 14 | TGTGCCAGCAGCCGCCAAAGCGGGGGGACCGAGCAGTACTTC | CASSRQSGGTEQYF
once | TRBJ2-3 | . | TRBV27 | 15 | TGTGCCAGCAGTCCTCCCGGGCGGGGGCCAGATACGCAGTATTTT | CASSPPGRGPDTQYF
. | TRBJ1-2 | TRBD1 | TRBV11-2 | 15 | TGTGCCAGCAGCTTTGGGACAGGGACTAACTATGGCTACACCTTC | CASSFGTGTNYGYTF
. | TRBJ2-1 | TRBD2 | TRBV5-1 | 16 | TGCGCCAGCAGCTTGGGAGCGGGAGAGGTCTACAATGAGCAGTTCTTC | CASSLGAGEVYNEQFF
. | TRBJ1-4 | TRBD1 | TRBV5-1 | 15 | TGCGCCAGCAGCTTGGCCGACAGGGCAGTTGAAAAACTGTTTTTT | CASSLADRAVEKLFF
. | TRBJ1-2 | . | TRBV4-2 | 14 | TGTGCCAGCAGCCAAGATGCAGGGAACTATGGCTACACCTTC | CASSQDAGNYGYTF
. | TRBJ1-2 | . | TRBV19 | 13 | TGTGCCAGTAGTATTGCGGGGATCGTGGGCTACACCTTC | CASSIAGIVGYTF
. | TRBJ1-1 | TRBD1 | TRBV18 | 13 | TGTGCCAGCTCACGGACAGGGGGCACTGAAGCTTTCTTT | CASSRTGGTEAFF
once | TRBJ2-3 | TRBD1 | TRBV2 | 14 | TGTGCCAGCAGTGGACAGGGGGCGAGAGATACGCAGTATTTT | CASSGQGARDTQYF
. | TRBJ2-2 | TRBD2 | TRBV5-1 | 16 | TGCGCCAGCAGCTTGACATTAGCGGGAGCGGGCGGGGAGCTGTTTTTT | CASSLTLAGAGGELFF
. | TRBJ2-7 | . | TRBV7-9 | 15 | TGTGCCAGCAGCTTAGACGGGACTGATACCTACGAGCAGTACTTC | CASSLDGTDTYEQYF
. | TRBJ2-1 | . | TRBV19 | 14 | TGTGCCAGTAGTATGTCTTACTACTACAATGAGCAGTTCTTC | CASSMSYYYNEQFF
. | TRBJ1-1 | . | TRBV2 | 13 | TGTGCCAGCAGGTCAGGGATTTACACTGAAGCTTTCTTT | CASRSGIYTEAFF